The 32 T cell receptor beta chains below come from one sample, sequenced in a study of molecular identifiers for immune sequencing clone quantification. TCRdb re-derived calls from the PCR reads in MiXCR, one entry per CDR3 protein. In the table there are fewer than 45,000 distinct CDR3 sequences, approximately 20% of which are singletons. The sequencing sample was made of naive CD8+ T cells from blood, with Jurkat cell RNA spiked in. As for subset: FACS-sorted CD8+CD4-CCR7+CD45RA+ naive T cells. The receptor set was obtained from a human donor in good health. Some libraries in this study had Jurkat cell RNA spiked in.

This clonotype was found many times. The rearrangement joins TRBV27 to TRBJ1-1; D is perhaps TRBD1 (5 bases). Germline loops: CDR1 MNHEY, CDR2 SMNVEV (reference sequence). Trimming removed 8 bases at V and 0 bases at J, with 13 bases between. The CDR3 is 14 amino acids. CDR3 loop: CASGHREMNTEAFF. The CDR3 nucleotides are TGTGCCAGCGGACATAGGGAAATGAACACTGAAGCTTTCTTT.

This clonotype was detected ten times or more. V gene TRBV20-1 combines with J gene TRBJ2-2, with unresolved D. The germline V gene has CDR1 DFQATT and CDR2 SNEGSKA (reference sequence). The CDR3 is 11 residues long. Trimming removed 6 bases from V and 3 bases from J, with 5 bases in between. DNA for the CDR3: TGCAGTGCCTGGGACACCGGGGAGCTGTTTTTT. It yields the protein CSAWDTGELFF.

This clonotype showed up many times. The chain employs TRBV6-2 or TRBV6-3 and TRBJ1-6; 9 nucleotides match TRBD1. The V gene end was trimmed by 4 bases and the J gene end by 11 bases; junction bases not matched to a gene: 3. The CDR3 covers 13 residues. CDR1 MNHEY and CDR2 SVGEGT come from the germline V gene. The CDR3 is CASSLGTGTPLHF. CDR3 nucleotides: TGTGCCAGCAGTTTGGGGACAGGGACACCCCTCCACTTT.

This chain links TRBV5-3 with TRBJ2-7; 7 bases are shared with TRBD1. TRBV5-3 is an open reading frame whose function is uncertain. The CDR3 runs 16 residues. Trimming removed 8 bases from V and 3 bases from J; junction bases left unmatched: 17. The CDR3 sequence is CASSEVPGQRGYEQYF. The DNA for the CDR3 is TGTGCCAGCAGCGAGGTCCCGGGACAGAGAGGCTACGAGCAGTACTTC.

This clonotype was detected ten times or more. This chain links TRBV7-9 with TRBJ2-7; the match to TRBD2 covers 9 bases. Germline V CDR1 and CDR2: SEHNR, FQNEAQ (reference sequence). The ends lost 4 bases at V and 7 bases at J; junction bases unmatched: 11. This CDR3 is built from 15 residues. This CDR3 is CASSSAAREGREQYF. The CDR3 DNA reads as TGTGCCAGCAGCTCCGCCGCGCGGGAGGGCCGAGAGCAGTACTTC.

This clonotype was counted many times. The genes are TRBV4-1 and TRBJ1-1; 7 nucleotides agree with TRBD1. Germline V gives CDR1 MGHRA, CDR2 YSYEKL. J gave up 6 bases and V 3 bases, and 4 bases lay outside the gene matches. The CDR3 runs to 13 residues. The CDR3 DNA reads TGCGCCAGCAGCCAGCTAACAGGGGCTGAAGCTTTCTTT. This encodes CASSQLTGAEAFF.

Points on this clonotype: A much larger clone lies a single base off, so this may be a read error. The chain's CDR3 is CAGSLPGQGIGELFF. In nucleotides, the CDR3 is TGTGCCGGCAGTCTTCCGGGACAGGGAATCGGGGAGCTGTTTTTT. The chain carries TRBV12-3 or TRBV12-4 and TRBJ2-2, with 9 nucleotides matching TRBD1. The CDR3 covers 15 residues.

To note about this clonotype: A much larger clone is a single base away; this may be a read error. J is TRBJ2-1 and V is TRBV29-1; D uncertain. Germline loops: CDR1 SQVTM, CDR2 ANQGSEA. The CDR3 sequence is 11 residues long. CDR3 bases: TGCAGCGTAATCGGAAACAATGAGCAGTCCTTC. Its protein product is CSVIGNNEQSF.

This clonotype was recorded many times. This sequence joins TRBV9 and TRBJ1-4; tentative D call: TRBD1 (5 bases). Germline V gene lookup returns CDR1 SGDLS and CDR2 YYNGEE. The CDR3 totals 14 residues. Trimming took off 4 bases at V and 5 bases at J, with 12 bases between the two ends. CDR3 nucleotides: TGTGCCAGCAGCATGGGACTTCCGAATGAAAAACTGTTTTTT. It codes for CASSMGLPNEKLFF.

About this clonotype itself: A single base separates this from a much larger clone, so it may be a read error. The chain carries TRBV12-3 or TRBV12-4 and TRBJ2-5; no reliable D call. The CDR3 covers 16 residues. The DNA for the CDR3 is TGTGCCCGCAGCCCAAACCGAGGCGACGCGCAAGAGACCCAGTACTTC. This encodes CARSPNRGDAQETQYF.

This clonotype was seen just once. A single base separates this from a much larger clone, so it may be a read error. This chain links TRBV7-2 with TRBJ2-4; tentatively, D is TRBD2 (7 bases). V dropped 4 bases and J dropped 1 base, with 14 bases sitting between them. The CDR3 runs 16 residues. CDR1 is SGHTA and CDR2 is FQGNSA in the germline V gene. This CDR3 is CASSSQGRGAKNIQYF. The CDR3 DNA reads TGTGCCAGCAGCTCTCAGGGGAGGGGGGCCAAAAACATTCAGTACTTC.

This clonotype was seen a few times. One base away lies a much larger clone, so this may be a sequencing read error. As the CDR3 is not closed by the conserved phenylalanine or tryptophan, this likely results from a read error. This chain uses TRBV7-2 with TRBJ2-7; 7 bases agree with TRBD2. V was clipped by 5 bases and J by 6 bases; unmatched bases: 16. Germline V lookup: CDR1 SGHTA, CDR2 FQGNSA. The CDR3 sequence is 16 residues long. DNA for the CDR3: TGTGCCAGCAGCAAGTATGTCGGACTAGTCAGCGCCGAGCAGTACCTC. Translating gives CASSKYVGLVSAEQYL.

There are many counts of this clonotype. The chain joins TRBV4-3 to TRBJ1-1; 7 nucleotides agree with TRBD1. Per the germline V gene, CDR1 is LGHNA and CDR2 is YSLEER. The CDR3 has 16 residues. Germline trimming cut 0 bases from V and 3 bases from J; bases unmatched to any gene: 7. CDR3 region: CASSQEWDSGDTEAFF. CDR3 DNA: TGCGCCAGCAGCCAAGAGTGGGACAGCGGGGACACTGAAGCTTTCTTT.

This clonotype was seen at least ten times. The gene calls are TRBV27 and TRBJ1-5; the match to TRBD1 covers 10 bases. Unmatched junction bases numbered 23, after V lost 4 bases and J lost 5 bases. Per germline, CDR1 MNHEY and CDR2 SMNVEV (reference sequence). The CDR3 has 21 amino acids. The CDR3 protein is CASSSLTGGPGAGWLDQPQHF. The DNA for the CDR3 is TGTGCCAGCAGTTCCCTGACAGGGGGCCCAGGGGCAGGCTGGCTTGATCAGCCCCAGCATTTT.

This clonotype was seen only a few times. This chain links TRBV6-5 with TRBJ2-7, with 10 positions matching TRBD1. Unmatched junction bases numbered 1, after V lost 1 base and J lost 4 bases. Germline-derived CDR1 and CDR2 are MNHEY and SVGAGI. The CDR3 spans 14 residues. In nucleotides, the CDR3 is TGTGCCAGCAGTTACTTGGGACAGGGGTACGAGCAGTACTTC. Amino acid sequence: CASSYLGQGYEQYF.

The sample holds a few counts of this clonotype. The rearrangement joins TRBV28 to TRBJ2-7, with D possibly matching TRBD2 (6 bases). The CDR3 is made up of 15 amino acids. Germline V gene sequence: CDR1 MDHEN, CDR2 SYDVKM. The V end lost 4 bases, the J end lost 3 bases, and 16 bases lay between the germline ends. The CDR3 DNA sequence: TGTGCCAGCAGTTGGGGGGTATACGGACTCTACGAGCAGTACTTC. This codes for CASSWGVYGLYEQYF.

This clonotype was counted a few times. The chain recombines TRBV6-5 with TRBJ2-5, with 8 bases identical to TRBD1. Germline V CDR1 and CDR2: MNHEY, SVGAGI. The trim removed 2 bases at V and 1 base at J, leaving 12 bases unmatched. The CDR3 loop spans 18 amino acids. The CDR3 loop reads CASSYERTGKDGQETQYF. In DNA form, the CDR3 reads TGTGCCAGCAGTTACGAACGGACAGGGAAAGATGGCCAAGAGACCCAGTACTTC.

Worth noting for this clonotype: One junction end disagrees with the germline gene, perhaps due to a read error. The rearrangement uses TRBV4-3 and TRBJ2-4; unclear D gene. This CDR3 contains 17 residues. CDR1 is LGHNA and CDR2 is YSLEER in the germline V gene. This chain's CDR3 is CASGQDRQTRAKNIQYF. The DNA of the CDR3 is TGCGCCAGCGGCCAAGATAGGCAAACCAGAGCCAAAAACATACAGTACTTC.

A note on this clonotype: A much larger clone is a single base away; this may be a read error. V usage is TRBV4-3 and J usage is TRBJ1-1; weak D call: TRBD1 (5 bases). The V gene's germline CDR1 is LGHNA and CDR2 YSLEER. The CDR3 totals 14 residues. CDR3 coding DNA: TGCGCCAGCAGCCAAGATGCTACGGGGACTGAAGCTCTCTTT. It yields the protein CASSQDATGTEALF.

This clonotype was seen at least ten times. V and J are TRBV10-3 and TRBJ2-3; D remains ambiguous. CDR1 ENHRY and CDR2 SYGVKD come from the germline V gene. The CDR3 length is 14 residues. With 1 base removed from V and 5 bases from J, the gap between germline ends came to 10 bases. The CDR3 sequence is CAISELGPGDTQYF. The CDR3 DNA reads as TGTGCCATCAGTGAGTTGGGCCCTGGAGATACGCAGTATTTT.

At least ten counts were recorded for this clonotype. The CDR3 DNA sequence: TGTGCCAGCAGTGAACAGGGTTCAGATACGCAGTATTTT. Its protein product is CASSEQGSDTQYF. The rearrangement uses TRBV6-6 and TRBJ2-3; the D gene is possibly TRBD1 (6 bases). CDR1 is MNHNY and CDR2 is SVGAGI in the germline V gene (reference sequence). CDR3 length: 13 residues. V was clipped by 5 bases and J by 4 bases, with 10 bases between them.

This clonotype was recorded at least ten times. The chain has TRBV7-9 and TRBJ1-2; D is uncertain. The V end was cut by 5 bases, the J end by 2 bases, with 15 bases between. The CDR3 is 15 amino acids. Germline V CDR1 and CDR2: SEHNR, FQNEAQ (reference sequence). CDR3 sequence reads: CASSHNSYRNYGYTF. The DNA for the CDR3 is TGTGCCAGCAGCCATAACAGTTACCGGAACTATGGCTACACCTTC.

The chain has TRBV27 and TRBJ2-7; D perhaps matches TRBD1 (5 bases). Trimming stripped 5 bases from V and 0 bases from J, with 11 bases between. The CDR3 runs 14 residues. Germline values: CDR1 MNHEY, CDR2 SMNVEV (reference sequence). CDR3 loop: CASSIAGSSYEQYF. CDR3 bases: TGTGCCAGCAGTATAGCAGGGTCCTCCTACGAGCAGTACTTC.

On this clonotype itself: This may be a read error, as it is one base from a much larger clone. In DNA, the CDR3 is TGTGCCAGCAGTTTAGGAGTAGCGCTACGATCAGATACGCAGTATTTT. This translates into CASSLGVALRSDTQYF. The chain carries TRBV27 and TRBJ2-3; D might be TRBD2 (5 bases). The CDR3 has 16 residues. V was shortened by 2 bases and J by 4 bases, with 16 bases between the two germline ends. The germline V gene has CDR1 MNHEY and CDR2 SMNVEV (reference sequence).

In this sample, this clonotype turned up many times. The V and J genes are TRBV20-1 and TRBJ2-3; TRBD2 is a possible D gene (5 bases). The V end lost 0 bases, the J end lost 0 bases, and 7 bases lay between the germline ends. Germline CDR1 is DFQATT and CDR2 is SNEGSKA (reference sequence). The CDR3 contains 14 residues. CDR3 sequence reads: CSARDLASTDTQYF. CDR3 sequence (DNA): TGCAGTGCTAGAGATCTAGCTAGCACAGATACGCAGTATTTT.

This chain uses TRBV20-1 with TRBJ1-5, with D uncertain. The CDR3 covers 16 residues. The germline gives CDR1 DFQATT, CDR2 SNEGSKA (reference sequence). Trimming cost V 5 bases and J 4 bases, with 21 bases left between them. This CDR3 reads CSAGRVGPGWNQPQHF. CDR3 DNA sequence: TGCAGTGCTGGACGAGTGGGCCCGGGCTGGAATCAGCCCCAGCATTTT.

This clonotype was seen repeatedly, ten times or more. This chain connects TRBV24-1 to TRBJ2-5, with TRBD1 identical over 8 bases. Germline V lookup: CDR1 KGHDR, CDR2 SFDVKD. J lost 1 base, V lost 4 bases, and 4 bases had no gene match. The CDR3 runs to 15 residues. CDR3 coding DNA: TGTGCCACCAGTGACGGGGACAGGCGCCAAGAGACCCAGTACTTC. It is translated as CATSDGDRRQETQYF.

In this sample, this clonotype turned up many times. The rearrangement uses TRBV11-2 and TRBJ2-7; 7 bases are shared with TRBD1. Trimming at V came to 5 bases and at J to 10 bases, leaving 5 bases not matched to a gene. Germline CDR1 reads SGHAT; CDR2 reads FQNNGV. The CDR3 is 11 amino acids. DNA for the CDR3: TGTGCCAGCAGCCCCGGGACAGTCCAGTACTTC. This encodes CASSPGTVQYF.

This clonotype was counted many times. The rearrangement links TRBV27 to TRBJ2-3; possibly TRBD1 for D (6 bases). V lost 5 bases and J lost 0, with 15 bases in between. Germline V gene data show CDR1 as MNHEY and CDR2 as SMNVEV (reference sequence). This CDR3 has 16 residues. The CDR3, as DNA: TGTGCCAGCAGTCCCCTACAGGGACCCAGCACAGATACGCAGTATTTT. The encoded protein is CASSPLQGPSTDTQYF.

This clonotype was seen only once. This sequence may be a read error, since a much larger clone differs from it by one base. The chain combines TRBV4-3 with TRBJ2-3; tentatively, D is TRBD1 or TRBD2 (5 bases each). This CDR3 region has 14 residues. Trimming shortened V by 0 bases and J by 4 bases, and 8 bases separated the two germline ends. Germline V gene data show CDR1 as LGHNA and CDR2 as YSLEER. In nucleotides, the CDR3 is TGCGCCAGCAGCCAAGATCAGGGAGCAGATACGCAGTATTTT. Translating it yields CASSQDQGADTQYF.

As regards this clonotype: One junction end does not reproduce the germline sequence, and a read error may be involved. The rearrangement links TRBV12-5 to TRBJ2-5; D may be TRBD1 or TRBD2 (5 bases each). Germline CDR1 and CDR2: LGHNT and FRNRAP. The CDR3 has 16 residues. CDR3 bases: TGTGCTAGTGGTTTGGTACAAGGCAGGGAGCAAGTGACCCAGTACTTC. The encoded protein is CASGLVQGREQVTQYF.

This clonotype was seen many times. J is TRBJ2-7 and V is TRBV4-3, with 9 nucleotides matching TRBD2. The CDR3 loop spans 16 amino acids. Looked up from germline, CDR1 is LGHNA and CDR2 is YSLEER. The junction had 3 bases not matched to a gene; V was cut back by 0 bases and J by 0 bases. The CDR3 DNA reads TGCGCCAGCAGCCAAGATACTAGCGGGTACTCCTACGAGCAGTACTTC. Protein sequence: CASSQDTSGYSYEQYF.